Listed below are T cell receptor beta chains from one sample, sequenced in a study of patients and donors after allogeneic stem cell transplantation. TCRdb passed the RT-PCR reads through MiXCR, listing each CDR3 protein once. Of about 400,000 distinct CDR3 sequences listed, around 15% are singletons. Sequenced input: blood, either unsorted or a sorted T cell fraction (not recorded which). The receptors originated from a human donor who was either an allogeneic HSCT recipient or a stem cell or donor lymphocyte infusion donor (not recorded which). It is not recorded whose cells these are; they may come from a transplant donor. Each CDR3 is given with its conserved first and last residue. A D gene is named only where the DNA matches it firmly. Clone size is stated in some rows and not others, as once, few, many or a class when expanded.

CDR3 DNA: TGCGCCAGCAGCCGAGGGCGGACAGGGGAGAGGTACGAGCAGTACTTC; CDR3 protein: CASSRGRTGERYEQYF; V gene: TRBV4-3; D gene: TRBD1; clone size: few; J gene: TRBJ2-7
CDR3 DNA: TGTGCCAGCAGTGAATCTCGTTCTAACTCACCCCTCCACTTT; CDR3 protein: CASSESRSNSPLHF; V gene: TRBV25-1; D gene: -; clone size: many; J gene: TRBJ1-6
CDR3 DNA: TGTGCCAGCAGGGATCGTCGGGACAGGGGGCGGCAGCCCCAGCATTTT; CDR3 protein: CASRDRRDRGRQPQHF; V gene: TRBV12-3/TRBV12-4; D gene: TRBD1; clone size: -; J gene: TRBJ1-5
CDR3 DNA: TGTGCCAGCAGCTACCGGGGTTCCTCTGGAAACACCATATATTTT; CDR3 protein: CASSYRGSSGNTIYF; V gene: TRBV4-2; D gene: -; clone size: many; J gene: TRBJ1-3
CDR3 DNA: TGTGCCAGCAGTGAACACCCCGGGACTAGCGGGGGTATTCCAGATACGCAGTATTTT; CDR3 protein: CASSEHPGTSGGIPDTQYF; V gene: TRBV25-1; D gene: TRBD2; clone size: -; J gene: TRBJ2-3
CDR3 DNA: TGCAGCGTCGACAGGGGGCGGACTGAAGCTTTCTTT; CDR3 protein: CSVDRGRTEAFF; V gene: TRBV29-1; D gene: TRBD1; clone size: few; J gene: TRBJ1-1
CDR3 DNA: TGCGCCAGCAGCCGACCGGGACAGGGGCAAGATACGCAGTATTTT; CDR3 protein: CASSRPGQGQDTQYF; V gene: TRBV4-1; D gene: TRBD1; clone size: -; J gene: TRBJ2-3
CDR3 DNA: TGTGCCAGCAGCGTAGAGCCGACAGGGGGCTCTAATTCACCCCTCCACTTT; CDR3 protein: CASSVEPTGGSNSPLHF; V gene: TRBV9; D gene: TRBD1; clone size: -; J gene: TRBJ1-6
CDR3 DNA: TGCGCCAGCAGCCAAGAGACAACTGGGTGGGATACGCAGTATTTT; CDR3 protein: CASSQETTGWDTQYF; V gene: TRBV4-3; D gene: -; clone size: few; J gene: TRBJ2-3
CDR3 DNA: TGTGCCAGCAGCACCAGGGTGGATGGAAACACCATATATTTT; CDR3 protein: CASSTRVDGNTIYF; V gene: TRBV7-6; D gene: -; clone size: many; J gene: TRBJ1-3
CDR3 DNA: TGTGCCAGCAGTTTGGGCAATAGCAATCAGCCCCAGCATTTT; CDR3 protein: CASSLGNSNQPQHF; V gene: TRBV27; D gene: -; clone size: few; J gene: TRBJ1-5
CDR3 DNA: TGTGCCACCGGACGGGCGGGGGCCAACGTCCTGACTTTC; CDR3 protein: CATGRAGANVLTF; V gene: TRBV12-3/TRBV12-4; D gene: -; clone size: -; J gene: TRBJ2-6
CDR3 DNA: TGCGCCAGCAGCCAAGTCTATGGGGACAGGGTATCAGAGACCCAGTACTTC; CDR3 protein: CASSQVYGDRVSETQYF; V gene: TRBV4-3; D gene: TRBD1; clone size: many; J gene: TRBJ2-5
CDR3 DNA: TGTGCCAGCAGCATAGAACAGGGGATGAACACTGAAGCTTTCTTT; CDR3 protein: CASSIEQGMNTEAFF; V gene: TRBV21-1; D gene: -; clone size: few; J gene: TRBJ1-1
CDR3 DNA: TGTGCCAGCAGCTTGGGGGCACATGGGACCCGCTACAATCAGCCCCAGCATTTT; CDR3 protein: CASSLGAHGTRYNQPQHF; V gene: TRBV5-5; D gene: -; clone size: few; J gene: TRBJ1-5
CDR3 DNA: TGTGCCAGCAGCCAAGATCCCCCGGGCACTGAAGCTTTCTTT; CDR3 protein: CASSQDPPGTEAFF; V gene: TRBV4-2; D gene: -; clone size: few; J gene: TRBJ1-1
CDR3 DNA: TGTGCCAGCAGTGACGGGAGGACAGCTAGCACAGATACGCAGTATTTT; CDR3 protein: CASSDGRTASTDTQYF; V gene: TRBV27; D gene: -; clone size: -; J gene: TRBJ2-3
CDR3 DNA: TGCGCCAGCAGCCAAGCCGGGACCGGGAATGAAAAACTGTTTTTT; CDR3 protein: CASSQAGTGNEKLFF; V gene: TRBV4-3; D gene: -; clone size: few; J gene: TRBJ1-4
CDR3 DNA: TGTGCCAGCAGCCAAGACCAGGGTTGGACTGAAGCTTTCTTT; CDR3 protein: CASSQDQGWTEAFF; V gene: TRBV4-2; D gene: -; clone size: few; J gene: TRBJ1-1
CDR3 DNA: TGTGCCAGCAGCCATCGACAGGGCGGCGGGGAGCTGTTTTTT; CDR3 protein: CASSHRQGGGELFF; V gene: TRBV5-5; D gene: TRBD1; clone size: few; J gene: TRBJ2-2
CDR3 DNA: TGTGCCAGCAGCGCTAGCGGGAGGGGCTCCTACGAGCAGTACTTC; CDR3 protein: CASSASGRGSYEQYF; V gene: TRBV3-1; D gene: TRBD2; clone size: -; J gene: TRBJ2-7
CDR3 DNA: TGTGCCAGCAGCCATGACTCATATACAGATACGCAGTATTTT; CDR3 protein: CASSHDSYTDTQYF; V gene: TRBV12-3/TRBV12-4; D gene: -; clone size: once; J gene: TRBJ2-3
CDR3 DNA: TGTGCCAGCAGTTACTCGCTAGCGGAGAAGATTCAGTACTTC; CDR3 protein: CASSYSLAEKIQYF; V gene: TRBV6-5; D gene: TRBD2; clone size: -; J gene: TRBJ2-4
CDR3 DNA: TGTGCCAGCAGTTTAATGGGACAGGGGACTTCACCCCTCCACTTT; CDR3 protein: CASSLMGQGTSPLHF; V gene: TRBV12-3/TRBV12-4; D gene: TRBD1; clone size: many; J gene: TRBJ1-6
CDR3 DNA: TGTGCCATCCTGTGGCAGGGGGACTCCTACGAGCAGTACTTC; CDR3 protein: CAILWQGDSYEQYF; V gene: TRBV10-3; D gene: TRBD1; clone size: few; J gene: TRBJ2-7
CDR3 DNA: TGTGCCAGCACCCTCGACAGGGTGAACACTGAAGCTTTCTTT; CDR3 protein: CASTLDRVNTEAFF; V gene: TRBV12-3/TRBV12-4; D gene: TRBD1; clone size: many; J gene: TRBJ1-1
CDR3 DNA: TGTGCCAGCAGTCGGACAGGGGGGAGTGAAAAACTGTTTTTT; CDR3 protein: CASSRTGGSEKLFF; V gene: TRBV6-1; D gene: TRBD1; clone size: few; J gene: TRBJ1-4
CDR3 DNA: TGTGCCATCAGTGAGGAAACACCGGGACTAGCGGGTAACAATGAGCAGTTCTTC; CDR3 protein: CAISEETPGLAGNNEQFF; V gene: TRBV10-3; D gene: TRBD2; clone size: few; J gene: TRBJ2-1
CDR3 DNA: TGCGCCAGCTCACTTGGAACGGGGATGCCCTACGAGCAGTACTTC; CDR3 protein: CASSLGTGMPYEQYF; V gene: TRBV5-1; D gene: -; clone size: few; J gene: TRBJ2-7
CDR3 DNA: TGCGCCAGCAGAGGGACGTTGAGCTCCTACGAGCAGTACTTC; CDR3 protein: CASRGTLSSYEQYF; V gene: TRBV5-1; D gene: -; clone size: -; J gene: TRBJ2-7
CDR3 DNA: TGCAGTGCTACATATCCCTACAGCGATTCCGGAAACACCATATATTTT; CDR3 protein: CSATYPYSDSGNTIYF; V gene: TRBV20-1; D gene: -; clone size: few; J gene: TRBJ1-3
CDR3 DNA: TGCAGTGCTCGAAGGGTAGGGGGGCAGGCTGAAGCTTTCTTT; CDR3 protein: CSARRVGGQAEAFF; V gene: TRBV20-1; D gene: -; clone size: few; J gene: TRBJ1-1
CDR3 DNA: TGTGCCAGCAGTTTGCAGTGGGATACGCAGTATTTT; CDR3 protein: CASSLQWDTQYF; V gene: TRBV12-3/TRBV12-4; D gene: -; clone size: few; J gene: TRBJ2-3
CDR3 DNA: TGCGCCAGCAGCTTGGAAGGAGGGGAAGAGACCCAGTACTTC; CDR3 protein: CASSLEGGEETQYF; V gene: TRBV5-1; D gene: -; clone size: few; J gene: TRBJ2-5
CDR3 DNA: TGTGCCAGCAGCAACCAGGGGGCGCGGGGCTACACCTTC; CDR3 protein: CASSNQGARGYTF; V gene: TRBV9; D gene: TRBD1; clone size: -; J gene: TRBJ1-2
CDR3 DNA: TGTGCCAGCAGCTTAGACGCCCTCTATCCTACCGGGGAGCTGTTTTTT; CDR3 protein: CASSLDALYPTGELFF; V gene: TRBV7-7; D gene: -; clone size: -; J gene: TRBJ2-2
CDR3 DNA: TGCAGTGCTAGAGATCCTGGGGGACTATTCAATGAGCAGTTCTTC; CDR3 protein: CSARDPGGLFNEQFF; V gene: TRBV20-1; D gene: TRBD2; clone size: -; J gene: TRBJ2-1
CDR3 DNA: TGCGCCAGCAACCCCTCAGGGGGTGGTATTGAAAAACTGTTTTTT; CDR3 protein: CASNPSGGGIEKLFF; V gene: TRBV5-1; D gene: TRBD1; clone size: few; J gene: TRBJ1-4
CDR3 DNA: TGCAGTGCCCCGACTAGCGGGGGAAGGGTTGGTACGCAGTATTTT; CDR3 protein: CSAPTSGGRVGTQYF; V gene: TRBV20-1; D gene: TRBD2; clone size: few; J gene: TRBJ2-3
CDR3 DNA: TGTGCCAGCAGCTTCACCGGGACTAGCAGCCTCTACGAGCAGTACTTC; CDR3 protein: CASSFTGTSSLYEQYF; V gene: TRBV11-2; D gene: TRBD2; clone size: -; J gene: TRBJ2-7
CDR3 DNA: TGTGCCAGCAGATCAACAGGGGCAGGGAATCAGCCCCAGCATTTT; CDR3 protein: CASRSTGAGNQPQHF; V gene: TRBV27; D gene: TRBD1; clone size: -; J gene: TRBJ1-5
CDR3 DNA: TGTGCCAGCAGCTTTTCGCCGATACAGGGAAGCGAGCAGTACTTC; CDR3 protein: CASSFSPIQGSEQYF; V gene: TRBV7-2; D gene: -; clone size: -; J gene: TRBJ2-7
CDR3 DNA: TGTGCCAGCAGCTTTGAGCCGCGGGGTTCCTACAATGAGCAGTTCTTC; CDR3 protein: CASSFEPRGSYNEQFF; V gene: TRBV11-1; D gene: -; clone size: -; J gene: TRBJ2-1
CDR3 DNA: TGTGCCAGCGAAGAACGGGGGGCTGAAGCTTTCTTT; CDR3 protein: CASEERGAEAFF; V gene: TRBV5-5; D gene: -; clone size: -; J gene: TRBJ1-1
CDR3 DNA: TGTGCCAGCAGTTTAGGGACAGGGGTCCTCTATGGCTACACCTTC; CDR3 protein: CASSLGTGVLYGYTF; V gene: TRBV12-3/TRBV12-4; D gene: TRBD1; clone size: few; J gene: TRBJ1-2
CDR3 DNA: TGCGCCAGCAGCTGGGGACAGGGAATGAACTCTGGGGCCAACGTCCTGACTTTC; CDR3 protein: CASSWGQGMNSGANVLTF; V gene: TRBV5-1; D gene: TRBD1; clone size: -; J gene: TRBJ2-6
CDR3 DNA: TGCGCCAGCAGCAGTGGTTCGCACGAGCAGTACTTC; CDR3 protein: CASSSGSHEQYF; V gene: TRBV5-1; D gene: -; clone size: -; J gene: TRBJ2-7
CDR3 DNA: TGTGCCATCACTATAAGCCCTCTAGCGGGAGGGCCAGTCTCCTACAATGAGCAGTTCTTC; CDR3 protein: CAITISPLAGGPVSYNEQFF; V gene: TRBV10-3; D gene: TRBD2; clone size: few; J gene: TRBJ2-1
CDR3 DNA: TGCGCCAGCAGCAAAGGACAGGCGAATGAGAAAGCTTTCTTT; CDR3 protein: CASSKGQANEKAFF; V gene: TRBV5-1; D gene: TRBD1; clone size: many; J gene: TRBJ1-1
CDR3 DNA: TGTGCCAGCACCCCATACCAGGGAACTAATGAAAAACTGTTTTTT; CDR3 protein: CASTPYQGTNEKLFF; V gene: TRBV7-8; D gene: -; clone size: few; J gene: TRBJ1-4
CDR3 DNA: TGTGCCACCAGTGATTTGGGGGGGCCCCCCACAGATACGCAGTATTTT; CDR3 protein: CATSDLGGPPTDTQYF; V gene: TRBV24-1; D gene: -; clone size: few; J gene: TRBJ2-3
CDR3 DNA: TGCGCCAGCAGCCCGACAGGGAAGCCCTCCTACGAGCAGTACTTC; CDR3 protein: CASSPTGKPSYEQYF; V gene: TRBV5-1; D gene: TRBD1; clone size: few; J gene: TRBJ2-7
CDR3 DNA: TGTGCCAGCAGGCAAGGGAGTTCTGGAAACACCATATATTTT; CDR3 protein: CASRQGSSGNTIYF; V gene: TRBV7-9; D gene: -; clone size: few; J gene: TRBJ1-3
CDR3 DNA: TGTGCCAGCAGTCTAACAGGGGGCCCCAAGCAGCCCCAGCATTTT; CDR3 protein: CASSLTGGPKQPQHF; V gene: TRBV12-3/TRBV12-4; D gene: TRBD1; clone size: few; J gene: TRBJ1-5
CDR3 DNA: TGCAGTGGGGGAGGGGAAGAGACCCAGTACTTC; CDR3 protein: CSGGGEETQYF; V gene: TRBV20-1; D gene: TRBD2; clone size: -; J gene: TRBJ2-5
CDR3 DNA: TGCAGTGCTACAATGCCGCGACAGGACTCCTACAATGAGCAGTTCTTC; CDR3 protein: CSATMPRQDSYNEQFF; V gene: TRBV20-1; D gene: -; clone size: few; J gene: TRBJ2-1
CDR3 DNA: TGCAGCGTTGTGCTCAGGTTCACAGATACGCAGTATTTT; CDR3 protein: CSVVLRFTDTQYF; V gene: TRBV29-1; D gene: -; clone size: many; J gene: TRBJ2-3